Shown below are 27 T cell receptor beta chains from a single sample sequenced in a study of blood T cell repertoires in COVID-19. Method: immunoSEQ multiplex PCR; TCRdb's copy keeps in-frame clones and lacks some. The profile shows 210,000 or so clones, about 90% of them singletons. Sequencing was carried out using peripheral blood. Receptors were obtained from a man aged 25-45 years with acute or convalescent COVID-19.

The rearrangement links TRBV2 to TRBJ1-5; D uncertain. This CDR3 contains 14 residues. Germline loops: CDR1 SNHLY, CDR2 FYNNEI. The V and J ends lost 6 bases and 1 base respectively, with 10 bases between them. CDR3 loop: CASRREKSNQPQHF. CDR3 DNA sequence: TGTGCCAGCAGGAGGGAAAAGAGCAATCAGCCCCAGCATTTT.

This sequence joins TRBV5-1 and TRBJ2-2; 7 bases map to TRBD1. V gave up 4 bases and J gave up 4 bases; unmatched junction bases: 7. CDR1 is SGHRS and CDR2 is YFSETQ in the germline V gene. The CDR3 loop spans 15 amino acids. CDR3 nucleotide sequence: TGCGCCAGCAGCAGACAGGGCGCTTTCACCGGGGAGCTGTTTTTT. Protein: CASSRQGAFTGELFF. Full variable domain (missing parts from reference TRBV5-1 and TRBJ2-2): KAGVTQTPRYLIKTRGQQVTLSCSPISGHRSVSWYQQTPGQGLQFLFEYFSETQRNKGNFPGRFSGRQFSNSRSEMNVSTLELGDSALYLCASSRQGAFTGELFFGEGSRLTVL.

The V and J genes are TRBV7-9 and TRBJ2-3; 13 positions match TRBD2. J gave up 4 bases and V 3 bases, and 4 bases lay outside the gene matches. The germline V gene has CDR1 SEHNR and CDR2 FQNEAQ (reference sequence). The CDR3 runs 16 residues. CDR3 residues: CASSFRTSGSSDTQYF. CDR3 in DNA: TGTGCCAGCAGCTTTAGGACTAGCGGGAGTTCAGATACGCAGTATTTT. The whole variable domain, filled in from reference TRBV7-9 and TRBJ2-3, reads DTGVSQNPRHKITKRGQNVTFRCDPISEHNRLYWYRQTLGQGPEFLTYFQNEAQLEKSRLLSDRFSAERPKGSFSTLEIQRTEQGDSAMYLCASSFRTSGSSDTQYFGPGTRLTVL.

The chain recombines TRBV5-1 with TRBJ2-1; 7 bases are a match to TRBD1. In germline, CDR1 is SGHRS, CDR2 YFSETQ. V dropped 4 bases and J dropped 8; count of bases not matched to a gene: 9. The CDR3 is 14 residues long. The CDR3 is CASSLGTAQDEQFF. The CDR3 DNA follows: TGCGCCAGCAGCCTCGGGACAGCTCAGGATGAGCAGTTCTTC. Looking up the rest from reference TRBV5-1 and TRBJ2-1 gives the full variable domain: KAGVTQTPRYLIKTRGQQVTLSCSPISGHRSVSWYQQTPGQGLQFLFEYFSETQRNKGNFPGRFSGRQFSNSRSEMNVSTLELGDSALYLCASSLGTAQDEQFFGPGTRLTVL.

The chain employs TRBV5-6 and TRBJ2-1; 9 bases fit TRBD1. The V gene end was trimmed by 4 bases and the J gene end by 7 bases; junction bases not matched to a gene: 12. The CDR3 is made up of 16 amino acids. The germline gives CDR1 SGHDT, CDR2 YYEEEE. CDR3 DNA sequence: TGTGCCAGCAGCCTGGCCAGGGACAGGGATGCAAATGAGCAGTTCTTC. Amino acid sequence: CASSLARDRDANEQFF. Full variable domain (rest looked up from reference TRBV5-6 and TRBJ2-1): DAGVTQSPTHLIKTRGQQVTLRCSPKSGHDTVSWYQQALGQGPQFIFQYYEEEERQRGNFPDRFSGHQFPNYSSELNVNALLLGDSALYLCASSLARDRDANEQFFGPGTRLTVL.

This clone was recorded a few times. The V call is TRBV18, the J call TRBJ1-5; maybe TRBD1 (5 bases). Trimming left V 2 bases short and J 9 bases short, with 14 bases between. The CDR3 runs 14 residues. The germline V gene has CDR1 KGHSH and CDR2 LQKENI. The CDR3 reads CASSPSQGYSPQHF. The CDR3 bases are TGTGCCAGCTCACCATCCCAGGGATATTCGCCCCAGCATTTT.

V usage is TRBV6-5 and J usage is TRBJ1-5, with D maybe TRBD1 (5 bases). V was trimmed by 6 bases and J by 6 bases, leaving 15 bases between them. Germline loops: CDR1 MNHEY, CDR2 SVGAGI. This CDR3 spans 14 amino acids. CDR3 DNA sequence: TGTGCCAGCAGGGGGGAGGGTTTCGGTCAGCCCCAGCATTTT. Residues: CASRGEGFGQPQHF.

This chain joins TRBV3-1 (or the pseudogene TRBV3-2) and TRBJ2-3; a possible D gene is TRBD2 (5 bases). With 4 bases removed from V and 2 bases from J, the gap between germline ends came to 16 bases. The V gene's germline CDR1 is LGHDT and CDR2 YNNKEL (reference sequence). The length of the CDR3 is 16 residues. This CDR3 reads CASSPYTLGITDTQYF. CDR3 nucleotide sequence: TGTGCCAGCAGCCCCTATACACTAGGAATCACAGATACGCAGTATTTT.

The rearrangement joins TRBV6-6 to TRBJ1-3; TRBD1 aligns across 7 bases. The CDR3 runs 14 residues. V shed 11 bases, J shed 1 base, and the junction held 8 bases outside the gene matches. Germline CDR1 and CDR2: MNHNY and SVGAGI (reference sequence). The CDR3 protein is CAVALGQSGNTIYF. CDR3 DNA: TGTGCCGTGGCATTGGGACAGTCTGGAAACACCATATATTTT.

This rearrangement joins TRBV9 to TRBJ1-1; TRBD1 matches 7 bases. The CDR3 is made up of 16 amino acids. Trimming at V came to 2 bases and at J to 4 bases, leaving 11 bases not matched to a gene. Per the germline V gene, CDR1 is SGDLS and CDR2 is YYNGEE. This CDR3 reads CASSVEPSTGSTEAFF. DNA of the CDR3: TGTGCCAGCAGCGTCGAACCCTCGACAGGGTCCACTGAAGCTTTCTTT.

V gene TRBV5-1 combines with J gene TRBJ1-1, with D perhaps matching TRBD1 (5 bases). This CDR3 is 15 amino acids long. Trimming removed 0 bases from V and 1 base from J, with 10 bases in between. Germline V CDR1 and CDR2: SGHRS, YFSETQ. DNA for the CDR3: TGCGCCAGCAGCTTGGGGGGCGCAGAGAACACTGAAGCTTTCTTT. Encoded protein: CASSLGGAENTEAFF.

This clone appeared a few times. The chain employs TRBV19 and TRBJ1-5; 8 bases are a match to TRBD1. Germline trimming cut 6 bases from V and 5 bases from J; bases unmatched to any gene: 9. Germline CDR1 reads LNHDA; CDR2 reads SQIVND (reference sequence). The CDR3 extends over 15 amino acids. CDR3 nucleotides: TGTGCCAGTAGAGATGGACAGGGCCGATATCAGCCCCAGCATTTT. Translation gives CASRDGQGRYQPQHF.

The chain is built from TRBV27 and TRBJ2-3; the match to TRBD2 covers 7 bases. V lost 6 bases, J lost 2 bases, and 5 bases stayed unmatched. Germline lookup yields CDR1 MNHEY and CDR2 SMNVEV (reference sequence). This CDR3 has 14 residues. CDR3 bases: TGTGCCAGCAGGAGACTAGCCTTCACAGATACGCAGTATTTT. As protein: CASRRLAFTDTQYF.

The rearrangement joins TRBV7-2 to TRBJ2-3, with 9 bases aligning to TRBD2. V trimming: 3 bases; J trimming: 3 bases; junction bases outside the gene matches: 7. The CDR3 extends over 16 amino acids. In germline, CDR1 is SGHTA, CDR2 FQGNSA. The CDR3 here is CASSFSWAGGTDTQYF. CDR3 nucleotides: TGTGCCAGCAGCTTTAGTTGGGCGGGGGGGACAGATACGCAGTATTTT.

The V gene is TRBV28, the J gene TRBJ2-6; TRBD1 agrees at 8 bases. With V trimmed by 5 bases and J by 1 base, 19 bases remained unmatched. Germline loops: CDR1 MDHEN, CDR2 SYDVKM. CDR3 size: 21 residues. The CDR3 region has the DNA TGTGCCAGCAGTCGAACCGCGTACCCGGACAGGGATGGGTCTGGGGCCAACGTCCTGACTTTC. Its translation: CASSRTAYPDRDGSGANVLTF.

J is TRBJ1-5 and V is TRBV23-1; TRBD1 matches at 7 bases. TRBV23-1 is reported as an ORF; its role is uncertain. V was clipped by 2 bases and J by 0 bases; unmatched bases: 7. The CDR3 spans 17 residues. CDR3 sequence reads: CASSQGTVSNSNQPQHF. In DNA form, the CDR3 reads TGCGCCAGCAGTCAAGGGACAGTCTCCAATAGCAATCAGCCCCAGCATTTT.

The rearrangement links TRBV2 to TRBJ1-5; no definite D call. The CDR3 runs to 16 residues. V lost 1 base and J lost 9, with 19 bases in between. The germline CDR1 and CDR2 sequences are SNHLY and FYNNEI. The CDR3 nucleotides are TGTGCCAGCAGTGAAGTGAGTATGGCCCCCCGCGGGCCCCAGCATTTT. Protein product: CASSEVSMAPRGPQHF.

CDR3 bases: TGTGCCAGCAGCTCCTGGGGTGGGGACAGCTCCTACAATGAGCAGTTCTTC. Residues: CASSSWGGDSSYNEQFF. This chain uses TRBV7-6 with TRBJ2-1, with TRBD1 matching 7 bases. J lost 0 bases, V lost 4 bases, and 9 bases had no gene match. Germline V lookup: CDR1 SGHVS, CDR2 FNYEAQ. This CDR3 is 17 amino acids long.

The chain recombines TRBV7-8 with TRBJ1-5; no clear D gene. V dropped 5 bases and J dropped 1 base, with 15 bases sitting between them. CDR3 size: 16 residues. The germline gives CDR1 SGHVS, CDR2 FQNEAQ. CDR3 in amino acids: CASSPWTGSSNQPQHF. Written as DNA, the CDR3 is TGTGCCAGCAGCCCGTGGACTGGGTCCAGCAATCAGCCCCAGCATTTT.

The V and J genes are TRBV7-2 and TRBJ2-3, with 12 bases identical to TRBD2. V shed 5 bases, J shed 5 bases, and the junction held 8 bases outside the gene matches. Per germline, CDR1 SGHTA and CDR2 FQGNSA. The CDR3 spans 16 residues. CDR3 DNA: TGTGCCAGCAGCCTAAGGCTAGCGGGGGGGCTAGATACGCAGTATTTT. As protein: CASSLRLAGGLDTQYF.

In its sample, this clone was seen once. As DNA, the CDR3 is TGTGCCAGCCATCGCCCGGGACAGGGTCGGACTTTCTTT. Protein: CASHRPGQGRTFF. V usage is TRBV28 and J usage is TRBJ1-1, with 9 bases aligning to TRBD1. The V and J ends lost 8 bases and 12 bases, in that order; junction bases with no gene match: 13. The CDR3 is 13 amino acids. Germline CDR1 and CDR2: MDHEN and SYDVKM.

The genes are TRBV5-6 and TRBJ2-7; D gene uncertain. Germline CDR1 is SGHDT and CDR2 is YYEEEE. The V and J ends lost 1 base and 6 bases respectively, with 11 bases between them. The CDR3 covers 13 residues. Here the CDR3 DNA reads TGTGCCAGCAGCTTGCGCAGCGTCACCGAGCAGTACTTC. The encoded protein is CASSLRSVTEQYF.

The chain combines TRBV29-1 with TRBJ2-5; D call uncertain. With 4 bases removed from V and 5 bases from J, the gap between germline ends came to 8 bases. The V gene's germline CDR1 is SQVTM and CDR2 ANQGSEA. The CDR3 spans 11 residues. This CDR3 reads CSVASSETQYF. CDR3 in DNA: TGCAGCGTTGCCAGTTCGGAGACCCAGTACTTC.

This chain joins TRBV30 and TRBJ1-5, with D maybe TRBD1 (5 bases). CDR1 is GTSNPN and CDR2 is SVGIG in the germline V gene (reference sequence). V was pared by 0 bases and J by 3 bases, with 9 bases between. This CDR3 contains 14 residues. DNA for the CDR3: TGTGCCTGGAGTGTAGTAGGGGTCAATCAGCCCCAGCATTTT. This encodes CAWSVVGVNQPQHF.

The chain has TRBV6-5 and TRBJ1-2; TRBD1 matches 7 bases. V lost 4 bases, J lost 7 bases, and 15 bases stayed unmatched. CDR1 is MNHEY, CDR2 SVGAGI, per germline. The CDR3 extends over 16 amino acids. In DNA form, the CDR3 reads TGTGCCAGCAGTTCCTCGGGACAGATCTATGGTGGTGGCTACACCTTC. Translated: CASSSSGQIYGGGYTF.

This clone was found once. V and J are TRBV24-1 and TRBJ2-3, with D possibly being TRBD1 (5 bases). CDR1 KGHDR and CDR2 SFDVKD come from the germline V gene. The CDR3 sequence is 13 residues long. The V gene lost 6 bases and the J gene lost 1 base, with 7 bases spanning the gap. CDR3 sequence: CATSFRGTDTQYF. The CDR3 DNA is TGTGCCACCAGTTTCAGGGGCACAGATACGCAGTATTTT.

V and J are TRBV28 and TRBJ2-7; D gene unclear. Germline V gene data show CDR1 as MDHEN and CDR2 as SYDVKM. V was cut by 4 bases and J by 3 bases, with 10 bases left in between. This CDR3 has 13 amino acids. CDR3 nucleotides: TGTGCCAGCAGTTCCCCAACATACTACGAGCAGTACTTC. It codes for CASSSPTYYEQYF.